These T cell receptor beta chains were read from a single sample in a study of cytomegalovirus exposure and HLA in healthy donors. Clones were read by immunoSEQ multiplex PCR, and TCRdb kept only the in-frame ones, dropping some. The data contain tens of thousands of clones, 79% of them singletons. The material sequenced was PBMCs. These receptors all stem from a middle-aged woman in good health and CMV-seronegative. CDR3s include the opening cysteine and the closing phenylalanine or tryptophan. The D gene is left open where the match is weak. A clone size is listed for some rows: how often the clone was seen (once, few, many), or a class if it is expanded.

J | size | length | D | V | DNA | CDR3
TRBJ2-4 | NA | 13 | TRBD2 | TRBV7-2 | TGTGCCAGCAGCATGACTAGCGGGGGGGTAGAATACTTC | CASSMTSGGVEYF
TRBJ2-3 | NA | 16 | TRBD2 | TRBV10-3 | TGTGCCATCAGCGATTATAGCGGGTCCCGCATAAATACGCAGTATTTT | CAISDYSGSRINTQYF
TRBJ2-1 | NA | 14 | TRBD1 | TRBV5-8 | TGTGCCACCCGGAGGACAGGGGGAGGGGATGAGCAGTTCTTC | CATRRTGGGDEQFF
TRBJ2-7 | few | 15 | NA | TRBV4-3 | TGCGCCAGCAGCCAAGTCGCCGGGGTTGCCTACGAGCAGTACTTC | CASSQVAGVAYEQYF
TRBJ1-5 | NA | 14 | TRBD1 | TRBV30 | TGTGCCTGGAAAGATGGGACAGGGCGCCAGCCCCAGCATTTT | CAWKDGTGRQPQHF
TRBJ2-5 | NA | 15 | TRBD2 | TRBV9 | TGTGCCAGCAGCGTAGGTGGCGGGGGGGCCGAGACCCAGTACTTC | CASSVGGGGAETQYF
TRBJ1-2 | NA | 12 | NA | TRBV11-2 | TGTGCCAGCAGCTTTCGCGGGTATGGCTACACCTTC | CASSFRGYGYTF
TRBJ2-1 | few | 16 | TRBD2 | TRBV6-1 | TGTGCCAGCAGTGCCCTAGCGGGGGGGTCCTACAATGAGCAGTTCTTC | CASSALAGGSYNEQFF
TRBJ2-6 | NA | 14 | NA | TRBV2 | TGTGCCAGCAGGAGGCCCTCTGGGGCCAACGTCCTGACTTTC | CASRRPSGANVLTF
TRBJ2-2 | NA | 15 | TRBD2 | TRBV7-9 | TGTGCCAGCAGCTTAGGTAGCGGGGTCCTCGGGGAGCTGTTTTTT | CASSLGSGVLGELFF
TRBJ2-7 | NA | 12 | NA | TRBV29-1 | TGCAGCGTTGAAGGGGCTGCATACGAGCAGTACTTC | CSVEGAAYEQYF
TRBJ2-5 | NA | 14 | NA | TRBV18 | TGTGCCAGCTCACCCCTGAGAGGGCCAGAGACCCAGTACTTC | CASSPLRGPETQYF
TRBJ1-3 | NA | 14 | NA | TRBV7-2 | TGTGCCAGCAGCTTTTCCCAGGGTGGAAACACCATATATTTT | CASSFSQGGNTIYF
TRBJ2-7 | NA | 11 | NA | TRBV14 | TGTGCCAGCAGCCAAGTCAAAGAGCAGTACTTC | CASSQVKEQYF
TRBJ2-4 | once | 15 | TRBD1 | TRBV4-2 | TGTGCCAGCAGCCACCTACAGGGGGACAAAAACATTCAGTACTTC | CASSHLQGDKNIQYF
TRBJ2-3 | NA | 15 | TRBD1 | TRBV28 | TGTGCCAGCAGTTTCGCGACAGGGGTGCGAAATACGCAGTATTTT | CASSFATGVRNTQYF
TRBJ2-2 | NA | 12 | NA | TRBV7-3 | TGTGCCAGCAGCTTCATCACCGGGGAGCTGTTTTTT | CASSFITGELFF
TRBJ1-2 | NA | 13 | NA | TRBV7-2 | TGTGCCAGCAGCTCCGACAGGCTTTATGGCTACACCTTC | CASSSDRLYGYTF
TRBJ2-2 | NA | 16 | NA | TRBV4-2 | TGTGCCAGCAGCGGGGGAGGTTCGGGTATCACCGGGGAGCTGTTTTTT | CASSGGGSGITGELFF
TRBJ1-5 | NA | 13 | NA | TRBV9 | TGTGCCAGCAGCGTAGACAGTGATCAGCCCCAGCATTTT | CASSVDSDQPQHF
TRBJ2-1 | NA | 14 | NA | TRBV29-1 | TGCAGCGTTTCAGGCAGCTCGTCCTACAATGAGCAGTTCTTC | CSVSGSSSYNEQFF
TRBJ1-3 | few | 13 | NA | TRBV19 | TGTGCCAGTATCCAACTTCCCGGAAACACCATATATTTT | CASIQLPGNTIYF
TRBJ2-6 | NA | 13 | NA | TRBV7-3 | TGTGCCAGCAGCCGCTCTGGGGCCAACGTCCTGACTTTC | CASSRSGANVLTF
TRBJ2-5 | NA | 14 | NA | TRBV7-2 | TGTGCCAGCAGCCCCGTCTCGTCCCTGGAGACCCAGTACTTC | CASSPVSSLETQYF
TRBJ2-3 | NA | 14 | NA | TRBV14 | TGTGCCAGCAGCCGCACGGACTGGACAGATACGCAGTATTTT | CASSRTDWTDTQYF
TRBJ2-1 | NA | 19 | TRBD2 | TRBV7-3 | TGTGCCAGCAGCCCCGGGTTAGTCGCGGGGGGTTTCTCCTACAATGAGCAGTTCTTC | CASSPGLVAGGFSYNEQFF
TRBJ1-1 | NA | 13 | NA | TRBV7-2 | TGTGCCAGCAGCTTCGGTGAGAACACTGAAGCTTTCTTT | CASSFGENTEAFF
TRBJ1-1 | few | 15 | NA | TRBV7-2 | TGTGCCAGCAGCTTAGTTCTAGGGGCCAACACTGAAGCTTTCTTT | CASSLVLGANTEAFF
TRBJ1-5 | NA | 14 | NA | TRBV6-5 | TGTGCCACTAGGCCCGCATATAGCAATCAGCCCCAGCATTTT | CATRPAYSNQPQHF
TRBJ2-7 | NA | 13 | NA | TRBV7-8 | TGTGCCAGCAGCTTCAGACAATTCTACGAGCAGTACTTC | CASSFRQFYEQYF
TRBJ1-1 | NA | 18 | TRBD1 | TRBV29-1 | TGCAGCGTTGGCGCTCGATCGGCTCCCAGCGGGACAGGCCGTGAAGCTTTCTTT | CSVGARSAPSGTGREAFF
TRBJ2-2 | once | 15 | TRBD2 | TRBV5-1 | TGCGCCAGCAGCTTGGAGACTAGCGGGGTCGGGGAGCTGTTTTTT | CASSLETSGVGELFF
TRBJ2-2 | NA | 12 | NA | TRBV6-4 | TGTGCCAGCAGCCCGACGGGCGGGGAGCTGTTTTTT | CASSPTGGELFF
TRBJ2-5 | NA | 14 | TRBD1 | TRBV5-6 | TGTGCCAGCAGCGGATACGGGACAGAAGAGACCCAGTACTTC | CASSGYGTEETQYF
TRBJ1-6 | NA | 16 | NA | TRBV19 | TGTGCCAGTAGTCAAGAATCCGGGAGGACGGTGTCACCCCTCCACTTT | CASSQESGRTVSPLHF
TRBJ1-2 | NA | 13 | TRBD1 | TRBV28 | TGTGCCAGCAGTGAACAGGGGCCCTATGGCTACACCTTC | CASSEQGPYGYTF
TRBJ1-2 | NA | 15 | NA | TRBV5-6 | TGTGCCAGCAGCTTGGCCGGGGGGACATTTTATAGCTACACCTTC | CASSLAGGTFYSYTF
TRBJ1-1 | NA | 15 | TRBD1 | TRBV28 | TGTGCCAGCAGTCCTGGGGACAGGGCGAACACTGAAGCTTTCTTT | CASSPGDRANTEAFF
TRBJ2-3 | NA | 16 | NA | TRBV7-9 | TGTGCCAGCAGCTTAGGGGGAGGCGGAGAGAGAGATACGCAGTATTTT | CASSLGGGGERDTQYF
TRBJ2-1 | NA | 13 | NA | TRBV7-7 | TGTGCCAGCAGCTTAGGCAGCTACAATGAGCAGTTCTTC | CASSLGSYNEQFF
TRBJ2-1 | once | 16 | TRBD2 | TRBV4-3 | TGCGCCAGCAGCCAAGGGATTAGCGGGTACAACAATGAGCAGTTCTTC | CASSQGISGYNNEQFF
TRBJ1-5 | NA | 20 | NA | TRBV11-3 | TGTGCCAGCAGCTTAAGTAACACCCAAGGTGGGGAGTATAGCAATCAGCCCCAGCATTTT | CASSLSNTQGGEYSNQPQHF
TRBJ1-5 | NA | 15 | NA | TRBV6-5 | TGTGCCAGCAGTTACGTCGGGGGTAGCAATCAGCCCCAGCATTTT | CASSYVGGSNQPQHF
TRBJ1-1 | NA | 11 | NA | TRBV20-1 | TGCAGTGGGGGAGATGGCACTGAAGCTTTCTTT | CSGGDGTEAFF
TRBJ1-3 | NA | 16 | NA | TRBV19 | TGTGCCAGTAGTATAGGGACGGGACTCTCTGGAAACACCATATATTTT | CASSIGTGLSGNTIYF
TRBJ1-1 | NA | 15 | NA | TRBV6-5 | TGTGCCAGCAGTGGTACCTTGGGGGGGAGAACTGAAGCTTTCTTT | CASSGTLGGRTEAFF
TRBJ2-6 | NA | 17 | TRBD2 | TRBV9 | TGTGCCAGCAGTGCACCTTCGGGGGGGCCTGGGGCCAACGTCCTGACTTTC | CASSAPSGGPGANVLTF
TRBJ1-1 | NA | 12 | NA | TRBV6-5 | TGTGCCAGTGGGGAGGGGGTGACTGAAGCTTTCTTT | CASGEGVTEAFF
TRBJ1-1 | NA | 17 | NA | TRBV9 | TGTGCCAGCAGCGTAACGTCCCAGCCCGGAGGGGCCACTGAAGCTTTCTTT | CASSVTSQPGGATEAFF
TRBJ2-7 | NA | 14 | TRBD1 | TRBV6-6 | TGTGCCAGCAGAGCAGGGGGAATTCCCTACGAGCAGTACTTC | CASRAGGIPYEQYF
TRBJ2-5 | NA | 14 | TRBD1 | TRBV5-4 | TGTGCCAGCAGCTCCGGGACAGTCCAAGAGACCCAGTACTTC | CASSSGTVQETQYF
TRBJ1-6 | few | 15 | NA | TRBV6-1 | TGTGCCAGCAGTGGGGGCAGCATCTATAATTCACCCCTCCACTTT | CASSGGSIYNSPLHF
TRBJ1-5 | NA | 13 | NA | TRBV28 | TGTGCCAGCAGTCAGGGGAACAATCAGCCCCAGCATTTT | CASSQGNNQPQHF
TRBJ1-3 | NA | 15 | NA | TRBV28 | TGTGCCAGCAGTTGGCGGTCAGCCTCTGGAAACACCATATATTTT | CASSWRSASGNTIYF
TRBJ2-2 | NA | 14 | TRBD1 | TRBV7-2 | TGTGCCAGCAGCCGGGACAGGAACACCGGGGAGCTGTTTTTT | CASSRDRNTGELFF